The source of this T cell receptor beta chain is a study of human T cells and chemical hapten exposure. Broader study findings: Large CDR3 similarity clusters arose significantly more often from expanded TCRs than from controls.

The germline CDR1 and CDR2 sequences are MNHNS and SASEGT. Trimming took 6 bases from V and 2 from J, leaving 15 bases between them. This CDR3 comprises 15 residues. This clonotype was picked up a small number of times. Antigen: not known. Regarding time point: pre-sensitization, week 0. This sample's treatment: therapeutic diphenylcyclopropenone sensitization with weekly scalp DPC. A single record per CDR3 protein comes from TCRdb applying MiXCR to the RACE reads. The repertoire includes roughly 88,000 distinct CDR3 sequences, 9.6% of them detected once, and 3.6% sits in the top ten. J is TRBJ2-3 and V is TRBV6-1; possibly TRBD2 for D (6 bases). Source: whole blood, taken in connection with sensitization to the hapten diphenylcyclopropenone (DPC). The receptor's source is a woman aged 40 to 49 with alopecia areata. Some clones in this sample may be carry-over from other donors' samples. In nucleotides, the CDR3 is TGTGCCAGCAGGGGGACTTTCTACACCACAGATACGCAGTATTTT. It codes for CASRGTFYTTDTQYF.